This T cell receptor beta chain was retrieved from a study of T cells after posttransplantation cyclophosphamide. This CDR3 comprises 15 residues. Trimming removed 0 bases from V and 4 bases from J, with 10 bases in between. Germline V gives CDR1 LNHNV, CDR2 YYDKDF (reference sequence). The table came from immunoSEQ multiplex PCR; TCRdb's copy has only in-frame clones and leaves some out. Of approximately 52,000 clones listed, about 86% are singletons. For this clone: The antigen is unknown.

Findings and caveats of the study: Recipient CMV seropositivity and CMV reactivation strongly tracked TRB clonality. Donor-recipient repertoire similarity was low at 1-2 months, rising over year one. Blood and skin or GI T cell repertoires showed limited TRB overlap.

V gene TRBV15 combines with J gene TRBJ2-1; TRBD2 is a possible D gene (6 bases). The material sequenced was PBMCs. The clonotype was recovered from a man aged 25 to 40 with a blood cancer, CMV-positive, and with a related stem cell donor. CDR3 sequence: CATSRDAGSYNEQFF. Here the CDR3 DNA reads TGTGCCACCAGCAGAGATGCGGGGTCGTACAATGAGCAGTTCTTC.